This passage covers 10 T cell receptor beta chains from one sample sequenced in a study of blood T cell repertoires in COVID-19. Profiling relied on immunoSEQ multiplex PCR, and the TCRdb table lists in-frame clones only, not all of them. The sample has 100,000 to 150,000 clones, 86% seen once. The sequenced sample consisted of PBMCs or T cells enriched from blood (not recorded which). The receptors shown here come from a woman in her forties or fifties who had recovered from COVID-19.

This clone was found once. The gene calls are TRBV10-1 and TRBJ2-1, with TRBD1 identical over 10 bases. With V trimmed by 0 bases and J by 9 bases, 8 bases remained unmatched. The CDR3 loop spans 16 amino acids. Germline V gene data show CDR1 as WNHNN and CDR2 as SYGVQD (reference sequence). This CDR3 is CASSESGGTGESEQFF. CDR3 DNA: TGCGCCAGCAGTGAGTCGGGGGGGACAGGGGAAAGTGAGCAGTTCTTC.

The rearrangement links TRBV13 to TRBJ2-7, with 8 bases fitting TRBD1. Germline V gene lookup returns CDR1 PRHDT and CDR2 FYEKMQ (reference sequence). This CDR3 is 14 amino acids long. V shed 5 bases and J 3 bases; nucleotides not matched to a gene: 6. The CDR3 protein is CASSPGTGVYEQYF. CDR3 bases: TGTGCCAGCAGCCCGGGGACAGGAGTCTACGAGCAGTACTTC.

The rearrangement links TRBV14 to TRBJ2-3; 7 bases line up with TRBD1. With V trimmed by 8 bases and J by 2 bases, 4 bases remained unmatched. The CDR3 sequence is 13 residues long. Per germline, CDR1 SGHDN and CDR2 FVKESK. CDR3 coding DNA: TGTGCCAGCCGGGACAGACCCACAGATACGCAGTATTTT. This encodes CASRDRPTDTQYF. Filled out from reference TRBV14 and TRBJ2-3, the complete variable domain reads EAGVTQFPSHSVIEKGQTVTLRCDPISGHDNLYWYRRVMGKEIKFLLHFVKESKQDESGMPNNRFLAERTGGTYSTLKVQPAELEDSGVYFCASRDRPTDTQYFGPGTRLTVL.

CDR3: CASSDQGFSGNTIYF. The DNA of the CDR3 is TGTGCCAGCAGTGACCAGGGATTCTCTGGAAACACCATATATTTT. The chain links TRBV2 to TRBJ1-3; perhaps TRBD1 as D (5 bases). Trimming removed 3 bases from V and 0 bases from J, with 9 bases in between. This CDR3 has 15 amino acids. Germline V lookup: CDR1 SNHLY, CDR2 FYNNEI. Variable domain in full (rest from reference TRBV2 and TRBJ1-3): EPEVTQTPSHQVTQMGQEVILRCVPISNHLYFYWYRQILGQKVEFLVSFYNNEISEKSEIFDDQFSVERPDGSNFTLKIRSTKLEDSAMYFCASSDQGFSGNTIYFGEGSWLTVV.

V is TRBV6-1 and J is TRBJ1-2; D unclear. The CDR3 runs to 17 residues. Looked up from germline, CDR1 is MNHNS and CDR2 is SASEGT. With 2 bases removed from V and 6 bases from J, the gap between germline ends came to 22 bases. CDR3 protein: CASSERGVGRARDGYTF. The DNA for the CDR3 is TGTGCCAGCAGTGAACGTGGGGTAGGGCGGGCGCGCGATGGCTACACCTTC.

The count of this clone is one. The V and J genes are TRBV6-2 or TRBV6-3 and TRBJ2-2; 7 nucleotides match TRBD1. The CDR3 consists of 16 residues. Germline V lookup: CDR1 MNHEY, CDR2 SVGEGT. V was clipped by 6 bases and J by 7 bases; unmatched bases: 14. CDR3 in DNA: TGTGCCAGCAGCGCCTGGGGCAGGGGGATGATCGGGGAGCTGTTTTTT. Encoded protein: CASSAWGRGMIGELFF.

The chain links TRBV4-3 to TRBJ2-2; 9 bases match TRBD1. CDR1 is LGHNA and CDR2 is YSLEER in the germline V gene. V was pared by 2 bases and J by 1 base, with 2 bases of the junction left unmatched. The CDR3 runs 16 residues. The CDR3 DNA follows: TGCGCCAGCAGCCAAAAGACAGGGGGGAACACCGGGGAGCTGTTTTTT. Amino acids: CASSQKTGGNTGELFF.

The chain has TRBV9 and TRBJ2-2; 10 positions match TRBD2. CDR1 is SGDLS, CDR2 YYNGEE, per germline. J was trimmed by 6 bases and V by 0 bases; bases with no gene match: 11. The CDR3 extends over 18 amino acids. The CDR3 sequence: CASSVDSRAGGLSGELFF. CDR3 bases: TGTGCCAGCAGCGTAGATTCCCGAGCGGGGGGGTTATCCGGGGAGCTGTTTTTT.

The chain carries TRBV19 and TRBJ2-3; D is undetermined. CDR1 LNHDA and CDR2 SQIVND come from the germline V gene (reference sequence). Trimming stripped 4 bases from V and 0 bases from J, with 14 bases between. The CDR3 consists of 16 residues. The DNA of the CDR3 is TGTGCCAGTAGTACCGACCCCGGCGGCAGCACAGATACGCAGTATTTT. Translation gives CASSTDPGGSTDTQYF.

V is TRBV21-1 and J is TRBJ1-4; the listed D gene, TRBD1, was not tested against the DNA. TRBV21-1 is a documented pseudogene. The CDR3 consists of 15 residues. The CDR3 DNA is TGTGCCAGCAGCAAAAACAGGGCGTCTAATGAAAAACTGTTTTTT. This translates into CASSKNRASNEKLFF.